This TCR beta chain was identified during a study of cytomegalovirus exposure and HLA in healthy donors. V shed 9 bases and J 3 bases; nucleotides not matched to a gene: 7. CDR3 length: 15 residues. Per the germline V gene, CDR1 is MGHDK and CDR2 is SYGVNS. PCR amplification relied on 60 Vbeta primers (plus 13 Jbeta primers). Per the original methods: Some 11 million shared chains were among the about 80 million unique TCR beta chains that a later analysis counted. Here immunoSEQ multiplex PCR was the method, and the copy in TCRdb shows in-frame clones only, minus some. That table is the source of V, J and clone size, and D and trimming were worked out from the DNA. The sample table sets out around 140,000 clones. Each donor's status was that of a healthy bone marrow donor.

The specimen sequenced was PBMCs. The TCR sequence derives from a woman between 40 and 50 years old in good health and CMV-seropositive. The chain combines TRBV25-1 with TRBJ2-5; 13 bases fit TRBD2. Written as DNA, the CDR3 is TGTGCCAGACCCCGGACTAGCGGGAGTGAAGAGACCCAGTACTTC. It is translated as CARPRTSGSEETQYF. The full variable domain, in which reference TRBV25-1 and TRBJ2-5 provide the parts outside the CDR3, is EADIYQTPRYLVIGTGKKITLECSQTMGHDKMYWYQQDPGMELHLIHYSYGVNSTEKGDLSSESTVSRIRTEHFPLTLESARPSHTSQYLCARPRTSGSEETQYFGPGTRLLVL.